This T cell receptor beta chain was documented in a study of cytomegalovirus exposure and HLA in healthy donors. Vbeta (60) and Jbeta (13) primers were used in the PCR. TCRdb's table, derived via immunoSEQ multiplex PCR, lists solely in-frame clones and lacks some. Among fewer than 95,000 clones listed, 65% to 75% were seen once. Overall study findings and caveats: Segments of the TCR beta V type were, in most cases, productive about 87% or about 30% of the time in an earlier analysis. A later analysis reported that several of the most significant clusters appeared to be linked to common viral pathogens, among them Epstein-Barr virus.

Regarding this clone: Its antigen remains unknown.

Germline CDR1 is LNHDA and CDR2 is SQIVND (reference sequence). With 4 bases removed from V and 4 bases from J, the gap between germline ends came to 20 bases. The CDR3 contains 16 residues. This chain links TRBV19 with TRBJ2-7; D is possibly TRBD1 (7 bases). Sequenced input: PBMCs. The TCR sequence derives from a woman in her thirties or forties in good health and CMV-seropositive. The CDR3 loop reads CASSSIGGVRGYEQYF. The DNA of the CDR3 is TGTGCCAGTAGTAGTATAGGGGGCGTTCGGGGGTACGAGCAGTACTTC.